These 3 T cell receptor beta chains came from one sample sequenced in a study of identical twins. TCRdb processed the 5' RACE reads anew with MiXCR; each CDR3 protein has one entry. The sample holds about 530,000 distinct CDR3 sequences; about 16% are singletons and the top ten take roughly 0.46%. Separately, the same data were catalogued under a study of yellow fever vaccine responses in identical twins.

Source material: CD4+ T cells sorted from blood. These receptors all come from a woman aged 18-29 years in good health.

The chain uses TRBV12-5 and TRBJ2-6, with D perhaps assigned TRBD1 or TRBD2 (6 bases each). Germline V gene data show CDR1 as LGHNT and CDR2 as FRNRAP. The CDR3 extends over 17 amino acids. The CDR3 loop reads CARKGGRGASGANVLTF. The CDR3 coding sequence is TGTGCCCGTAAGGGTGGAAGGGGGGCATCTGGGGCCAACGTCCTGACTTTC.

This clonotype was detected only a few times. The DNA for the CDR3 is TGCAGCCCCCCAGACTCCTGTCTCTCCTACGAGCAGTACTTC. It codes for CSPPDSCLSYEQYF. The V gene is TRBV29-1, the J gene TRBJ2-7; D gene uncertain. V lost 8 bases and J lost 0, with 17 bases in between. This CDR3 has 14 amino acids. Per the germline V gene, CDR1 is SQVTM and CDR2 is ANQGSEA.

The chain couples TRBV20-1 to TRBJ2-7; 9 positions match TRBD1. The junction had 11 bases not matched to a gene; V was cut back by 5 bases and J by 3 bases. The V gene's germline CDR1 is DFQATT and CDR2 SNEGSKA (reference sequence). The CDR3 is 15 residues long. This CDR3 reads CSAPSSRDRVYEQYF. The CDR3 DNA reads TGCAGTGCTCCTTCAAGCCGGGACAGGGTCTACGAGCAGTACTTC.